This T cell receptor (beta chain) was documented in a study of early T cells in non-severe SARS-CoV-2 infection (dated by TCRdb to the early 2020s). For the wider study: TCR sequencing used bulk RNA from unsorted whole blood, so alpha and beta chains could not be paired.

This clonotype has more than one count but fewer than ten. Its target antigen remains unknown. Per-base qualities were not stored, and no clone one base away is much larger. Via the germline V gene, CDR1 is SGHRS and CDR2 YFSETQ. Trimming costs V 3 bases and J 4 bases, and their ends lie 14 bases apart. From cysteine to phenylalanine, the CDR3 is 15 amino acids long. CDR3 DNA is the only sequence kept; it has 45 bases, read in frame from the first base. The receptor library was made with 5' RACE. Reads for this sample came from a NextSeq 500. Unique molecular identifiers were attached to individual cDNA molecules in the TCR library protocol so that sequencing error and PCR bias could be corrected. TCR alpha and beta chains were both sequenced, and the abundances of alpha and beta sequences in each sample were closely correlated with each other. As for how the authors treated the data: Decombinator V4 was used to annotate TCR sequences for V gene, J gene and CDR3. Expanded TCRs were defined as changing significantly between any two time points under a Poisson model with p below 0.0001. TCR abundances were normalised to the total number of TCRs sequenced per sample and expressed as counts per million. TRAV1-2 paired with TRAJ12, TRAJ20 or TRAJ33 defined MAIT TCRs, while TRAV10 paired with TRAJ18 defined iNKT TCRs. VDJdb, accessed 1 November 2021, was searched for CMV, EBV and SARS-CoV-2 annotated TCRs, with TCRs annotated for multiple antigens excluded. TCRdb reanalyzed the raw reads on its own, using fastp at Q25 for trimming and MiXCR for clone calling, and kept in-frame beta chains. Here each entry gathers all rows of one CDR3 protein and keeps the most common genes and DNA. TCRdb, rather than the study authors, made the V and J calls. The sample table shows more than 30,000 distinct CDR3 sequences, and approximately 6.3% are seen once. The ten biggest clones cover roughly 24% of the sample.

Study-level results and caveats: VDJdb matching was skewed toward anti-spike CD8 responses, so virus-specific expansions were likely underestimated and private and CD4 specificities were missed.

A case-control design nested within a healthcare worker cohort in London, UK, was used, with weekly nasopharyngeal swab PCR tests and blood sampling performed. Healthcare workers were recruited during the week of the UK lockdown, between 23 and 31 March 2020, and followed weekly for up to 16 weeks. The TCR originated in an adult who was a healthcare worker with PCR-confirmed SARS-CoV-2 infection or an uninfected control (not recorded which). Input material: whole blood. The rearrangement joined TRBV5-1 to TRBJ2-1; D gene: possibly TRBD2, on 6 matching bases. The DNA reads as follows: TGCGCCAGCAGCTCCGGGGTAGCGGATTACAATGAGCAGTTCTTC. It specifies CASSSGVADYNEQFF.